What follows are 2 T cell receptor beta chains derived from one specimen sequenced in a study of early T cells in non-severe SARS-CoV-2 infection. TCRdb called the 5' RACE reads again in MiXCR, with one record for every CDR3 protein. There are fewer than 75,000 distinct CDR3 sequences in the sample; around 19% occur only once, and roughly 8.2% lies in the top ten. The source was whole blood, collected at baseline. Receptor source: an adult who was a healthcare worker with PCR-confirmed SARS-CoV-2 infection or an uninfected control (not recorded which).

This clonotype was observed a few times. This chain joins TRBV11-2 and TRBJ2-3; D is unclear. V dropped 1 base and J dropped 10 bases, with 6 bases sitting between them. The CDR3 loop spans 11 amino acids. The germline CDR1 and CDR2 sequences are SGHAT and FQNNGV. The CDR3, as DNA: TGTGCCAGCAGCTTAGTAGAGGCGCAGTATTTT. Translated, it gives CASSLVEAQYF. Full variable domain (outside the CDR3, taken from reference TRBV11-2 and TRBJ2-3): EAGVAQSPRYKIIEKRQSVAFWCNPISGHATLYWYQQILGQGPKLLIQFQNNGVVDDSQLPKDRFSAERLKGVDSTLKIQPAKLEDSAVYLCASSLVEAQYFGPGTRLTVL.

This clonotype turned up a few times. The rearrangement joins TRBV14 to TRBJ2-7; unclear D gene. Trimming pared 2 bases from V and 5 bases from J, leaving 10 bases between. The CDR3 contains 13 residues. Germline V CDR1 and CDR2: SGHDN, FVKESK. The DNA of the CDR3 is TGTGCCAGCAGCCAAACCCTCTGGGACGAGCAGTACTTC. This codes for CASSQTLWDEQYF.